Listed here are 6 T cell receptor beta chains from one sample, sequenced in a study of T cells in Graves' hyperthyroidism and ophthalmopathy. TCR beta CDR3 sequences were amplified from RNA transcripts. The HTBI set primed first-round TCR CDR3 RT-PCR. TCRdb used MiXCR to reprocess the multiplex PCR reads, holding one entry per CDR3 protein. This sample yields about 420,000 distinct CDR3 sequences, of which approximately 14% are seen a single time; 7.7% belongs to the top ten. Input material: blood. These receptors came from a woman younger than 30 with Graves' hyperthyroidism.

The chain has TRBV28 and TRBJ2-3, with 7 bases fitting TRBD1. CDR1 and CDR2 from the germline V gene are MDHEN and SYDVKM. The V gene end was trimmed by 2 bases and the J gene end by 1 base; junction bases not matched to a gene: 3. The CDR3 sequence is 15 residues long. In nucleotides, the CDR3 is TGTGCCAGCAGTTTAGTCGGGACAGGCACAGATACGCAGTATTTT. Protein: CASSLVGTGTDTQYF. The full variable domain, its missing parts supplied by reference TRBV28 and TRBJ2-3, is DVKVTQSSRYLVKRTGEKVFLECVQDMDHENMFWYRQDPGLGLRLIYFSYDVKMKEKGDIPEGYSVSREKKERFSLILESASTNQTSMYLCASSLVGTGTDTQYFGPGTRLTVL.

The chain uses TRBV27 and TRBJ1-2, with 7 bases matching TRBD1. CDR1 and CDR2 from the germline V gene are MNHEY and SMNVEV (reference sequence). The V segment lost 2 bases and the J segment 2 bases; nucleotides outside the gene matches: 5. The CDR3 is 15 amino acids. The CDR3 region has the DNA TGTGCCAGCAGTTTACTCGGGACAGAAAACTATGGCTACACCTTC. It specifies CASSLLGTENYGYTF.

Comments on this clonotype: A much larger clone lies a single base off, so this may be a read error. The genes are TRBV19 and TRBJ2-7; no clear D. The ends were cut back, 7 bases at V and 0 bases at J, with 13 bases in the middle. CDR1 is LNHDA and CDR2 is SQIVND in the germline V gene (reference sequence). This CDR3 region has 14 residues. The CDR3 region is CASNSRASSYEQYF. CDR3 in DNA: TGTGCCAGTAATAGCCGTGCCAGCTCCTACGAGCAGTACTTC.

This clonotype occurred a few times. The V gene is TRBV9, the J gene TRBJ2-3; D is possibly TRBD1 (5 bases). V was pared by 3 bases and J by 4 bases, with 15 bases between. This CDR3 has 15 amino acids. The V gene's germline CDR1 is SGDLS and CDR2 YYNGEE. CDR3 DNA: TGTGCCAGCAGCGCAGACGGGTGGGGCGCAGATACGCAGTATTTT. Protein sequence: CASSADGWGADTQYF.

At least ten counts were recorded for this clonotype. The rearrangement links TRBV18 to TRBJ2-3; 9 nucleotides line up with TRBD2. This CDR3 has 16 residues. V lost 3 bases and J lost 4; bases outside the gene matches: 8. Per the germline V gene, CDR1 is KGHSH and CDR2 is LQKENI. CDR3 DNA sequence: TGTGCCAGCTCACCTCAAGAGCGGGGGGTTTCAGATACGCAGTATTTT. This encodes CASSPQERGVSDTQYF.

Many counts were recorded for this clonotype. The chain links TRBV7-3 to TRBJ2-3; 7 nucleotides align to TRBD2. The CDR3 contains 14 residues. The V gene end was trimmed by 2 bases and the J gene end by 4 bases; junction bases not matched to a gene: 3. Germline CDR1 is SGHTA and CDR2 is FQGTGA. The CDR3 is CASSLAGESDTQYF. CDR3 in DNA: TGTGCCAGCAGCTTAGCGGGAGAATCAGATACGCAGTATTTT. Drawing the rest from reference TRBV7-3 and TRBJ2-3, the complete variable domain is GAGVSQTPSNKVTEKGKYVELRCDPISGHTALYWYRQSLGQGPEFLIYFQGTGAADDSGLPNDRFFAVRPEGSVSTLKIQRTERGDSAVYLCASSLAGESDTQYFGPGTRLTVL.